This T cell receptor (beta chain) was documented in a study of T-cell reconstitution after alpha-beta-depleted transplantation in children (TCRdb year 2016). About the investigation overall: Using TCR repertoire profiling, the study followed T-cell immune reconstitution in a quantitative way in children after TCRalphabeta/CD19-depleted allogeneic hematopoietic cell transplantation.

Counted from cysteine to phenylalanine, this CDR3 has 17 amino acids. Just CDR3 DNA is preserved here, 51 bases in frame from base 1. CDR1 and CDR2 were assigned from the germline V gene as SGHRS and YFSETQ. V lost 0 bases and J lost 0 bases; the stretch between them is 16 bases long. The receptor library was made with PCR. The listed sequencing device is Illumina HiSeq 2500. Molecular barcoding was employed in the preparation of TCR libraries, with unique molecular identifiers being used to normalize TCRbeta repertoire quantification. The public sequencing data were trimmed at Q25 with fastp and processed into clonotypes with MiXCR by TCRdb, which kept only in-frame beta chains. When rows share a CDR3 protein, they turn into one entry using the most common DNA and genes. The sample table contains 250,000 to 350,000 distinct CDR3 sequences; only one count was recorded for about a tenth of them. The ten largest clones capture around a tenth of the sample.

Notes on this clonotype: Its specific antigen is unknown. Base qualities are not provided; no much larger clone lies one nucleotide away.

The chain employs TRBV5-1 and TRBJ2-7; the D call could be TRBD1 or TRBD2, with each sharing 5 bases. Material: PBMCs from the stem cell graft donor, obtained from the stem cell graft. The origin of this receptor is a human donor who donated a stem cell graft to a child with SCID. The nucleotide sequence is given as TGCGCCAGCAGCTTGGGGGGGTTTCAGGACCTCTCCTACGAGCAGTACTTC. Its product reads: CASSLGGFQDLSYEQYF.